This T cell receptor (beta chain) was sequenced during a study of PD-1 blockade in mismatch repair-deficient tumors. Study summary: Patients had around 11 mismatch repair-deficient cancer types, all previously treated and progressing. Regarding the study as a whole: After pembrolizumab, tumor-resident clones rose rapidly, then generally contracted before radiologic responses.

Repertoires were generated with immunoSEQ multiplex PCR, while TCRdb's copy carries only in-frame clones and drops some. The data show 15,000 to 25,000 clones, around 80% seen once. Concerning this clone itself: Its target is not known.

Trimming pared 11 bases from V and 0 bases from J, leaving 17 bases between. Germline V gene data show CDR1 as SEHNR and CDR2 as FQNEAQ (reference sequence). The CDR3 sequence is 14 residues long. This receptor was taken from an adult with mismatch repair-deficient cancer. This specimen was PBMCs, taken 52 weeks after starting pembrolizumab. V usage is TRBV7-9 and J usage is TRBJ2-7, with D unclear. This CDR3 is CASQRGQNSYEQYF. DNA of the CDR3: TGTGCCTCACAACGTGGGCAGAACTCCTACGAGCAGTACTTC.